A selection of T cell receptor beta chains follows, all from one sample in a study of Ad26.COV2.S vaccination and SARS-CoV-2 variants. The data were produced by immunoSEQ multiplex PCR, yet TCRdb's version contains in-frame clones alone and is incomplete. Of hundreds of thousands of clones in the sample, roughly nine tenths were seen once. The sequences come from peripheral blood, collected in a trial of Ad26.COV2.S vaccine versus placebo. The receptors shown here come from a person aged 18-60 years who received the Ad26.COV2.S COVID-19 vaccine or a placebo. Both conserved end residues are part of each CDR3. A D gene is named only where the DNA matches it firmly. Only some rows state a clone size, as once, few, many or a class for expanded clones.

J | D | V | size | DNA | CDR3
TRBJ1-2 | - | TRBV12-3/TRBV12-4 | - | TGTGCCAGCAGTTTGGGGGGTGGCTACACCTTC | CASSLGGGYTF
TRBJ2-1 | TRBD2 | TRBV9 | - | TGTGCCAGCAGCGTCGGGACTAGCGGGTACAATGAGCAGTTCTTC | CASSVGTSGYNEQFF
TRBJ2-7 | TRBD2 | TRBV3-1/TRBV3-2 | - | TGTGCCAGCAGCCAAGATGGGGGGACTAGCGGCTACGAGCAGTACTTC | CASSQDGGTSGYEQYF
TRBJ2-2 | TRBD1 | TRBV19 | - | TGTGCCAGCCTTACCGGGACAGCGAACACCGGGGAGCTGTTTTTT | CASLTGTANTGELFF
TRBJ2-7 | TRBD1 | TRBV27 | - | TGTGCCAGCAGTTTATCAGGGACAGGCAACTACGAGCAGTACTTC | CASSLSGTGNYEQYF
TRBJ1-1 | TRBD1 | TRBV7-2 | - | TGTGCCAGCAGGACCGACAGGGGAGTACGTAACACTGAAGCTTTCTTT | CASRTDRGVRNTEAFF
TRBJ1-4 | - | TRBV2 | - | TGTGCCAGCAGGTGGACAGCGAATGAAAAACTGTTTTTT | CASRWTANEKLFF
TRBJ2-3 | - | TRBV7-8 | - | TGTGCCAGCAGCTTCCCAGACACAGATACGCAGTATTTT | CASSFPDTDTQYF
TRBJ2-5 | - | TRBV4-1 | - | TGCGCCAGCAGCCAAGTGCCTCCTTCGGGAGAGACCCAGTACTTC | CASSQVPPSGETQYF
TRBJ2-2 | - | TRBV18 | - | TGTGCCAGCTCCCTTCTCGACCGCACCGGGGAGCTGTTTTTT | CASSLLDRTGELFF
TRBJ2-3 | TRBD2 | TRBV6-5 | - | TGTGCCAGCAGTTACTCTGCGGGAGGGGCAGATACGCAGTATTTT | CASSYSAGGADTQYF
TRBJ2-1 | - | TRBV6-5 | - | TGTGCCAGCAGTCCCCGTATCGGGGGAGAAGGTGAGCAGTTCTTC | CASSPRIGGEGEQFF
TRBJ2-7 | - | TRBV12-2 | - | TGTGCAAGTCGCTTAGGACCGGGACCGAGCTCCTACGAGCAGTACTTC | CASRLGPGPSSYEQYF
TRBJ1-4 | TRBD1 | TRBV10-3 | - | TGTGCCATCAGAAAACAGGGGACCAATGAAAAACTGTTTTTT | CAIRKQGTNEKLFF
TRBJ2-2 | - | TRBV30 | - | TGTGCCTGGAGTGTACTGGGGGCGAACACCGGGGAGCTGTTTTTT | CAWSVLGANTGELFF
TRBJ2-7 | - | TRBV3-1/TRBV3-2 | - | TGTGCCAGCAGCCAAGAAGTGAGTTCGGGGGCCAGATCCTACGAGCAGTACTTC | CASSQEVSSGARSYEQYF
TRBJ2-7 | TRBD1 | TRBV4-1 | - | TGCGCCAGCAGCCAGGGGACAGGGAACTACGAGCAGTACTTC | CASSQGTGNYEQYF
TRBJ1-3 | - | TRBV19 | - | TGTGCCAGTAGTATTTCGAAGACGAGCTCTGGAAACACCATATATTTT | CASSISKTSSGNTIYF
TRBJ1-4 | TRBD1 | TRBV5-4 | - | TGTGCCAGCAGCTCGAAGACAGGGGGGCCCCTAAGTGGTGAAAAACTGTTTTTT | CASSSKTGGPLSGEKLFF
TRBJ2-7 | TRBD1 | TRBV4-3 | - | TGCGCCAGCAGCAACAGGGGGAGAACCTACGAGCAGTACTTC | CASSNRGRTYEQYF
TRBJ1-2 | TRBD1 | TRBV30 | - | TGTGCCTGGAGTTCGGGACAGGGTCCCTATGGCTACACCTTC | CAWSSGQGPYGYTF
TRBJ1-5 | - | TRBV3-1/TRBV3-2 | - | TGTGCCAGCAGCCAAGAGGGTAATCAGCCCCAGCATTTT | CASSQEGNQPQHF
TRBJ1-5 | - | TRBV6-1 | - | TGTGCCAGCAGTGAAGGGGAGGGTCAGCCCCAGCATTTT | CASSEGEGQPQHF
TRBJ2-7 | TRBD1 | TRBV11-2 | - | TGTGCCAGCAGCTTGGGAACAGGGGTCCCCTACGAGCAGTACTTC | CASSLGTGVPYEQYF
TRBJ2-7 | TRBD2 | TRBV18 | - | TGTGCCAGCTCCCCCAGTACTAGCGGGAACCCCTCCGAGCAGTACTTC | CASSPSTSGNPSEQYF
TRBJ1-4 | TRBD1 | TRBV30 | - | TGTGCCTGGGGGGGACAGGGTCCTCCTGAAAAACTGTTTTTT | CAWGGQGPPEKLFF
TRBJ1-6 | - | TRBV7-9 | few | TGTGCCAGCAGCCAGGCCGGGCAGGGCATGGATTCACCCCTCCACTTT | CASSQAGQGMDSPLHF
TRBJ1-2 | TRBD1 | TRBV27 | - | TGTGCCAGCAGCATCGACAGGGCCTATGGCTACACCTTC | CASSIDRAYGYTF
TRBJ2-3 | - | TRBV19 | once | TGTGCCAGTAAGGGCGGGACCACAGATACGCAGTATTTT | CASKGGTTDTQYF
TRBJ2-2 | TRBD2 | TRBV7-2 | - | TGTGCCAGCAGCCGGGGGGGCCCCACCGGGGAGCTGTTTTTT | CASSRGGPTGELFF
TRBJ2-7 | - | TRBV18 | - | TGTGCCAGCTCACCGGGACTCGGTGTAGACGAGCAGTACTTC | CASSPGLGVDEQYF
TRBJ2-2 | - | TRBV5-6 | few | TGTGCCAGCAGCTTGTATAGCCCACCCACCGGGGAGCTGTTTTTT | CASSLYSPPTGELFF
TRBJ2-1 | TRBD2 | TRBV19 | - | TGTGCCAGTAGTAATAGCGGGAGAGGAAATGAGCAGTTCTTC | CASSNSGRGNEQFF
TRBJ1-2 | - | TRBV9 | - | TGTGCCAGCAGCGTAGCTGGGGTCCTTGGCTACACCTTC | CASSVAGVLGYTF
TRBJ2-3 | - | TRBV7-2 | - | TGTGCCAGCAGCCAATATACTAGCACAGATACGCAGTATTTT | CASSQYTSTDTQYF
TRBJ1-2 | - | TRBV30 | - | TGTGCCTGGAGTAACTATGGCTACACCTTC | CAWSNYGYTF
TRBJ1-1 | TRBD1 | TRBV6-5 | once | TGTGCCAGCGAGGGACAGACTAACACTGAAGCTTTCTTT | CASEGQTNTEAFF
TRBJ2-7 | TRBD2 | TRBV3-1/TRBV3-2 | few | TGTGCCAGCACCCCGACTATTAGCGGGAGGGCTAACGAGCAGTACTTC | CASTPTISGRANEQYF
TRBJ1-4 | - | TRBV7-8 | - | TGTGCCAGCAGCTTACCGGGACACTCGAATGAAAAACTGTTTTTT | CASSLPGHSNEKLFF
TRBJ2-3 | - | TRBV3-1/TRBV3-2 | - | TGTGCCAGCAGCCTTTCCTCCTGGAGGGGCACAGATACGCAGTATTTT | CASSLSSWRGTDTQYF
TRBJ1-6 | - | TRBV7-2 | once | TGTGCCAGCAGCCATGCGGAGGTGAATAATTCACCCCTCCACTTT | CASSHAEVNNSPLHF
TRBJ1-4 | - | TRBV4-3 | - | TGCGCCAGCAGCCAAGTCACAGCGGGGGACGAAAAACTGTTTTTT | CASSQVTAGDEKLFF
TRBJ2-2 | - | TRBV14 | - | TGTGCCAGCTCTAAGGGAGGGAACACCGGGGAGCTGTTTTTT | CASSKGGNTGELFF
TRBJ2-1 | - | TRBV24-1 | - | TGTGCCACCAGTGATCCCGGGGGCCGCAATGAGCAGTTCTTC | CATSDPGGRNEQFF
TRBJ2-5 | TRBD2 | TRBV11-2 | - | TGTGCCAGCAGCTTAGTCCCCACGGGGGGGAAAGAGACCCAGTACTTC | CASSLVPTGGKETQYF
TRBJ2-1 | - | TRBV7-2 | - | TGTGCCAGCAGCCTAACCCCCGAGCGCAATGAGCAGTTCTTC | CASSLTPERNEQFF
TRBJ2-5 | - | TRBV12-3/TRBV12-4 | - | TGTGCCAGCAGTCTACTCGAAGAGACCCAGTACTTC | CASSLLEETQYF
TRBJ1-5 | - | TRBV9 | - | TGTGCCAGCAGCGGGACGGACAATCAGCCCCAGCATTTT | CASSGTDNQPQHF
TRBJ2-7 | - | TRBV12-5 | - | TGTGCTAGTGGTTTTCTCCCGGGACACAACGAGCAGTACTTC | CASGFLPGHNEQYF
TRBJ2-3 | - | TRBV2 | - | TGTGCCATCCCCTCGGGCGCGCGAGACTCGACGCAGATCAAAGATACGCAGTATTTT | CAIPSGARDSTQIKDTQYF
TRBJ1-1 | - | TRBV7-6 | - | TGTGCCAGCAGCTTAGCGTTAGGGACTGAAGCTTTCTTT | CASSLALGTEAFF
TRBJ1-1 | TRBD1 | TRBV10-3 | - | TGTGCCATCAGTGAAGGACAGGGAAGCGCTGAAGCTTTCTTT | CAISEGQGSAEAFF
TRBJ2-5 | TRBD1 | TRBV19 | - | TGTGCCAGTAGTATCGGGACAGGGCGAGAGACCCAGTACTTC | CASSIGTGRETQYF